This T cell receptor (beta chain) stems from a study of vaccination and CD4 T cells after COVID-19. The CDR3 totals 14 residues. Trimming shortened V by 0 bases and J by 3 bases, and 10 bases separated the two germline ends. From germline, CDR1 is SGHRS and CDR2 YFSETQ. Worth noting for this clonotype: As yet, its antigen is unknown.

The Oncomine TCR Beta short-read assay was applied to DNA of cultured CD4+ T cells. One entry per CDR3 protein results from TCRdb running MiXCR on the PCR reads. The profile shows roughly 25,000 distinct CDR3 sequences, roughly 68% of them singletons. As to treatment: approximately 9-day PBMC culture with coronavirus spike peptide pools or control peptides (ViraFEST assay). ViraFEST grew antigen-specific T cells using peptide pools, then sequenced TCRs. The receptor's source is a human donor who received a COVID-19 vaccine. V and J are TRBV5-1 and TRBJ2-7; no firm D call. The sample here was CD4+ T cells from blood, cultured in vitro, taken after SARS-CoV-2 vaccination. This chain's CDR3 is CASSLAVSDYEQYF. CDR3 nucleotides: TGCGCCAGCAGCTTGGCCGTGTCAGACTACGAGCAGTACTTC.